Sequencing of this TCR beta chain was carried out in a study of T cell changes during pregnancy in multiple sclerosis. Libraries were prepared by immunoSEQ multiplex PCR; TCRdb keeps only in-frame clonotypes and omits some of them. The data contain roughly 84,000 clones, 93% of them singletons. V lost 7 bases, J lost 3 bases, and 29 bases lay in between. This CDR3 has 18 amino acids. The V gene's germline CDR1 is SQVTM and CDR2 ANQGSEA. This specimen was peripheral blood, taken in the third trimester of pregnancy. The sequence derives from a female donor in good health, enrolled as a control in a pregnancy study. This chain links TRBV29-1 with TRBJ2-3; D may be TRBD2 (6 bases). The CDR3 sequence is CSARGASGLASDTDTQYF. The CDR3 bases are TGCAGCGCTAGAGGGGCGAGCGGGTTAGCGTCGGATACAGATACGCAGTATTTT.